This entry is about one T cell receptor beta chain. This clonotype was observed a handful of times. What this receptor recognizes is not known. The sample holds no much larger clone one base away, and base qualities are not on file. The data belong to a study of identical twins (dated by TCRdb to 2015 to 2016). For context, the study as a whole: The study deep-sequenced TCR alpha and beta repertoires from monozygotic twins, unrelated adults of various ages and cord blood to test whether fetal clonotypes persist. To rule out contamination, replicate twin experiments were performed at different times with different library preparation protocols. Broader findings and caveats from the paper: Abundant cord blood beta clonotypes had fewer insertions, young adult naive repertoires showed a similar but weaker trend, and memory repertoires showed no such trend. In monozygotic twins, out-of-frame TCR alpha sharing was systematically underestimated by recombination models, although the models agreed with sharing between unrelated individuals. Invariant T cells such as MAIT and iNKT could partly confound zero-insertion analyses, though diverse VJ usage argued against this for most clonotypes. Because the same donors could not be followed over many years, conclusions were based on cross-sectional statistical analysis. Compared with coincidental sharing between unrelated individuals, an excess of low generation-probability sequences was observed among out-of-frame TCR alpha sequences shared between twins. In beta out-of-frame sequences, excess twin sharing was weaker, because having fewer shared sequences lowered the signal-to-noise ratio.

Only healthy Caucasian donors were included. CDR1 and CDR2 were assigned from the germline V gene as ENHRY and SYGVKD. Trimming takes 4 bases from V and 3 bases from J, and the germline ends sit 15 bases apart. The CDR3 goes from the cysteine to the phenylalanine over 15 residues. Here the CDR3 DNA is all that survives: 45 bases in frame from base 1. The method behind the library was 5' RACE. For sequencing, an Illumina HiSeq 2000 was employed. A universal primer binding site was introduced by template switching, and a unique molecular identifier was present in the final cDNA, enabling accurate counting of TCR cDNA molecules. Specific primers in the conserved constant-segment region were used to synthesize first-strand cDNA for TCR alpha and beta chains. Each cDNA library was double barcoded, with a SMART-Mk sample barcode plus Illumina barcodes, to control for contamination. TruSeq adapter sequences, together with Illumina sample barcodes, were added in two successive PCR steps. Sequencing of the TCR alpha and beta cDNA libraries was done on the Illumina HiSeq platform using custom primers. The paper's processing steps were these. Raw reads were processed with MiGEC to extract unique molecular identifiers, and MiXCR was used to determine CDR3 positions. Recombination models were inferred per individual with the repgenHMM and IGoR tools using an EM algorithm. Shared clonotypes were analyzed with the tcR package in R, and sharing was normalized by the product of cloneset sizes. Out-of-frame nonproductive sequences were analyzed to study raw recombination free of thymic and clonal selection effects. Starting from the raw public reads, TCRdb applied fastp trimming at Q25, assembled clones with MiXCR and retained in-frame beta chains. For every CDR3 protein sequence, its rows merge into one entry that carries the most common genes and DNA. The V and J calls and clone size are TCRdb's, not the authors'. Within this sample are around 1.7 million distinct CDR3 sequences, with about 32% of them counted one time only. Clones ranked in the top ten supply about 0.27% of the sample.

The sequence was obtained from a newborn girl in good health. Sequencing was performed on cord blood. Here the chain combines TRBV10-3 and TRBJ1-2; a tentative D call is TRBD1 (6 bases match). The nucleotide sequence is TGTGCCATCAGTGGCGGTGAGGGGGGGCACTATGGCTACACCTTC. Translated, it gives CAISGGEGGHYGYTF.